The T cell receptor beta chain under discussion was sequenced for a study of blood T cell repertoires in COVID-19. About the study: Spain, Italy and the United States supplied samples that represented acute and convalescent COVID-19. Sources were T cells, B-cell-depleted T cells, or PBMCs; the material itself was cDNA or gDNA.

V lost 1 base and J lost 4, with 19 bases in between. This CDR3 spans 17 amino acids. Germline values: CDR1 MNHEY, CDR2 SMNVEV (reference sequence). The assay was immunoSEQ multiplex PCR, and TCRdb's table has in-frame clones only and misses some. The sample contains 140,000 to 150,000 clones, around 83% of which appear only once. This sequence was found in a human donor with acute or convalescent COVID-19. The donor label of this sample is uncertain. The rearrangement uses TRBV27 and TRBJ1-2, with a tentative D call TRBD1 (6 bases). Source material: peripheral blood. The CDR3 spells CASSLYPVPGAIYGYTF. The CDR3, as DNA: TGTGCCAGCAGTTTATATCCGGTCCCAGGGGCCATCTATGGCTACACCTTC.